This T cell receptor beta chain was identified in a study of T cell clones after liver transplantation. Study information: At least one year of complete immunosuppression withdrawal without enzymes over twice normal defined tolerance. General study results and limits: These preliminary findings come from unstandardized post-transplant sampling times.

Libraries were prepared by immunoSEQ multiplex PCR; TCRdb keeps only in-frame clonotypes and omits some of them. In the table there are roughly 74,000 clones, 80% of which are singletons. As regards this clone: Its cognate antigen is unknown.

The CDR3 has 15 residues. Germline V lookup: CDR1 KGHSH, CDR2 LQKENI. Trimming stripped 3 bases from V and 7 bases from J, with 16 bases between. Sequencing was performed on CD4+ T cells from blood, taken before liver transplant. The chain has TRBV18 and TRBJ2-1; a possible D gene is TRBD2 (6 bases). This sequence was found in a human donor who received a liver transplant. The CDR3 protein is CASSPRERGSNEQFF. The CDR3 bases are TGTGCCAGCTCACCCCGGGAGAGGGGTTCGAATGAGCAGTTCTTC.